This is a list of T cell receptor beta chains from one sample in a study of T cell responses to AZD1222 COVID-19 vaccine. Produced via immunoSEQ multiplex PCR; TCRdb's table is partial and in-frame only. The profile shows about 120,000 clones, around nine tenths of them singletons. This specimen consisted of peripheral blood, obtained on day 0 of AZD1222 vaccination. Every receptor here comes from an adult in good health. CDR3s include the opening cysteine and the closing phenylalanine or tryptophan. Each record gives: clone size, V gene, CDR3 protein. Size values are once, few and many counts, or a class for expanded clones, and some rows have none.

NA,TRBV7-2,CASSLERISTDTQYF
NA,TRBV14,CASSQDYRRDRSGNIQYF
NA,TRBV15,CATSKIGTDNEKLFF
NA,TRBV5-6,CASSFGDRAAYEQYF
NA,TRBV7-2,CASSSRGFTYEQYF
NA,TRBV19,CASTRGDTQYF
NA,TRBV6-5,CASSYSRQLPQHF
NA,TRBV19,CASSAAGTWGGTEAFF
NA,TRBV5-8,CASSLFAGGINQPQHF
NA,TRBV11-2,CASSPPWGSNEQYF
NA,TRBV6-1,CASSGPGLAGATGELFF
NA,TRBV19,CASSLRGYSTDTQYF
once,TRBV7-3,CASSPGLTRGSETQYF
NA,TRBV19,CASRTSGGGGSKGYTF
NA,TRBV3-1/TRBV3-2,CASSQGVSVRYGYTF
NA,TRBV5-1,CASSSGQPNTEAFF
NA,TRBV15,CATSSPIGGAGYGYTF
NA,TRBV9,CASTSGEGAGANVLTF
NA,TRBV19,CASSIRGRETQYF
NA,TRBV9,CASSRNSDRVAGNTIYF
NA,TRBV5-1,CASSFRDGGLNEQFF
NA,TRBV6-6,CASSTLDTQPQHF
once,TRBV27,CASSLIRGETQYF
NA,TRBV6-1,CASSEVLGHPGGYTF
NA,TRBV9,CASSGSTPLPYSPEKLFF
once,TRBV24-1,CATSDLSPNSPLHF
NA,TRBV5-1,CASSLGLAGSIDTQYF
NA,TRBV14,CASSPDRNYGYTF
NA,TRBV11-2,CASSPFVGLAATDTQYF
NA,TRBV7-9,CASSFGDRLDEKLFF
once,TRBV27,CASSLSRVGNTEAFF
NA,TRBV7-2,CASSLFTGGTLDTQYF
NA,TRBV4-2,CASSQDGGGSGNTIYF
NA,TRBV7-2,CASSPSGGNSYGYTF
NA,TRBV6-2/TRBV6-3,CASSYPTTSGTDTQYF
NA,TRBV29-1,CSVSTGNTEAFF
NA,TRBV3-1/TRBV3-2,CASSPIMENTGELFF
few,TRBV19,CASSIFGRGFGNQPQHF
NA,TRBV27,CASSRNGPYNSPLHF